The clone carrying this T cell receptor (beta chain) has more than one count but fewer than ten. Antigen: not known. TCRdb analysed the RT-PCR reads with MiXCR anew, one entry per CDR3 protein. The sample lists more than 200,000 distinct CDR3 sequences, 10% to 15% seen once, with over 6.5% in the top ten. Germline lookup yields CDR1 LNHNV and CDR2 YYDKDF (reference sequence). The CDR3 extends over 15 amino acids. V lost 1 base and J lost 6; bases outside the gene matches: 5. This entry comes from a study of response to subunit inactivated influenza vaccine. General study findings and limits: Each seasonal influenza vaccination, the authors suggested, recruits few new T cells.

This TCR was sampled from a man aged 50 or older who received an inactivated influenza vaccine. Source: non-naive T cells sorted from PBMCs, taken 14 to 15 days before vaccination. The chain recombines TRBV15 with TRBJ1-5; 8 bases fit TRBD1. The CDR3 sequence is CATSRGQGTFQPQHF. DNA for the CDR3: TGTGCCACCAGCAGAGGACAGGGGACATTTCAGCCCCAGCATTTT.